The 11 T cell receptor beta chains below come from one sample, sequenced in a study of shared clonotypes between healthy human individuals. Libraries were prepared by immunoSEQ multiplex PCR; TCRdb keeps only in-frame clonotypes and omits some of them. The data contain roughly 500,000 clones, about 85% of them singletons. The sequenced sample consisted of PBMCs. Every receptor here comes from a woman in her thirties or forties in good health. Some clones in this sample may be carry-over from other donors' samples.

The V gene is TRBV5-1, the J gene TRBJ2-2, with no clear D. CDR1 and CDR2 (germline): SGHRS, YFSETQ. The CDR3 contains 16 residues. Trimming removed 0 bases at V and 4 bases at J, with 13 bases between. In DNA form, the CDR3 reads TGCGCCAGCAGCTTGGGGGCCCGGGCCCCCACCGGGGAGCTGTTTTTT. Translation: CASSLGARAPTGELFF.

In this sample, this clone turned up a few times. This chain connects TRBV19 to TRBJ2-1; 9 positions match TRBD1. Trimming at V came to 7 bases and at J to 1 base, leaving 2 bases not matched to a gene. CDR1 and CDR2 from the germline V gene are LNHDA and SQIVND (reference sequence). This CDR3 is built from 14 residues. Written as DNA, the CDR3 is TGTGCCAGTACCGGACAGGGGTCCTACAATGAGCAGTTCTTC. This sequence encodes CASTGQGSYNEQFF.

This chain links TRBV28 with TRBJ1-2; 10 positions match TRBD1. With V trimmed by 7 bases and J by 7 bases, 21 bases remained unmatched. The length of the CDR3 is 18 residues. Germline CDR1 reads MDHEN; CDR2 reads SYDVKM. CDR3 in DNA: TGTGCCAGCAATTCGTCTCCCGCTTTGGGGACAGGGGTTTCTGGCTACACCTTC. Translation: CASNSSPALGTGVSGYTF.

The V and J genes are TRBV7-9 and TRBJ2-5; no reliable D call. Between the trimmed V and J ends, which lost 5 bases and 1 base, there was a span of 14 bases. Germline CDR1 SEHNR, CDR2 FQNEAQ (reference sequence). CDR3 size: 15 residues. Here the CDR3 reads CASSPIAVSQETQYF. The CDR3 coding sequence is TGTGCCAGCAGCCCAATTGCGGTTTCCCAAGAGACCCAGTACTTC.

The rearrangement joins TRBV28 to TRBJ1-4, with 8 bases matching TRBD1. Germline V lookup: CDR1 MDHEN, CDR2 SYDVKM. Germline trimming cut 6 bases from V and 7 bases from J; bases unmatched to any gene: 7. The CDR3 has 14 residues. CDR3 coding DNA: TGTGCCAGCAGGGGAAGGACAGGGCGTGAAAAACTGTTTTTT. Amino acids: CASRGRTGREKLFF.

The genes are TRBV19 and TRBJ2-7; D perhaps matches TRBD2 (6 bases). The CDR3 covers 15 residues. Germline V gene data show CDR1 as LNHDA and CDR2 as SQIVND (reference sequence). The ends were cut back, 3 bases at V and 0 bases at J, with 12 bases in the middle. This CDR3 is CASSILHGSSYEQYF. The CDR3, as DNA: TGTGCCAGTAGTATCCTGCACGGGAGCTCCTACGAGCAGTACTTC.

This rearrangement joins TRBV28 to TRBJ1-3; no definite D call. The CDR3 contains 14 residues. Trimming pared 5 bases from V and 2 bases from J, leaving 10 bases between. Germline values: CDR1 MDHEN, CDR2 SYDVKM. The DNA for the CDR3 is TGTGCCAGCAGTCCCCCGGGAACTGGAAACACCATATATTTT. Translated, it gives CASSPPGTGNTIYF.

This clone was seen only once. This sequence joins TRBV5-6 and TRBJ1-2; 7 nucleotides match TRBD1. Germline V gene sequence: CDR1 SGHDT, CDR2 YYEEEE. Trimming removed 4 bases from V and 5 bases from J; junction bases left unmatched: 5. There are 13 residues in the CDR3. CDR3 coding DNA: TGTGCCAGCAGCCCTACAGGGGTTTATGGCTACACCTTC. This codes for CASSPTGVYGYTF. Full variable domain (rest looked up from reference TRBV5-6 and TRBJ1-2): DAGVTQSPTHLIKTRGQQVTLRCSPKSGHDTVSWYQQALGQGPQFIFQYYEEEERQRGNFPDRFSGHQFPNYSSELNVNALLLGDSALYLCASSPTGVYGYTFGSGTRLTVV.

A few counts support this clone. V and J are TRBV29-1 and TRBJ1-1; D unresolved. CDR3 length equals 13 residues. V lost 4 bases and J 2 bases, leaving 11 bases between the germline ends. Looked up from germline, CDR1 is SQVTM and CDR2 is ANQGSEA. The CDR3 is CSVGREPNTEAFF. CDR3 nucleotides: TGCAGCGTTGGGCGGGAACCCAACACTGAAGCTTTCTTT.

J is TRBJ1-2 and V is TRBV7-9, with 8 positions matching TRBD1. Trimming at V came to 5 bases and at J to 4 bases, leaving 12 bases not matched to a gene. Germline V CDR1 and CDR2: SEHNR, FQNEAQ (reference sequence). This CDR3 spans 16 amino acids. The CDR3 reads CASSHPLATGVYGYTF. The CDR3 nucleotides read TGTGCCAGCAGCCACCCCCTGGCGACAGGGGTCTATGGCTACACCTTC.

The DNA of the CDR3 is TGTGCCAGCAGCAGGGCCGGAGTTAACACCGGGGAGCTGTTTTTT. It is translated as CASSRAGVNTGELFF. This chain uses TRBV7-9 with TRBJ2-2, with unresolved D. There are 15 residues in the CDR3. Trimming pared 5 bases from V and 2 bases from J, leaving 12 bases between. CDR1 and CDR2 from the germline V gene are SEHNR and FQNEAQ (reference sequence).